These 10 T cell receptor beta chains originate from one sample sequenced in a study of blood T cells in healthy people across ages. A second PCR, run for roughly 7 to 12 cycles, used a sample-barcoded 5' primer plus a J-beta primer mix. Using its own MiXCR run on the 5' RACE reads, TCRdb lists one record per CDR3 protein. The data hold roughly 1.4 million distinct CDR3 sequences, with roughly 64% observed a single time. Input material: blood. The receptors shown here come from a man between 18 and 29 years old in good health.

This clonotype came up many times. This CDR3 is CASSSPGGNIQYF. Here the CDR3 DNA reads TGTGCCAGCAGTTCCCCCGGGGGGAACATTCAGTACTTC. The chain employs TRBV12-3 or TRBV12-4 and TRBJ2-4; 7 positions agree with TRBD2. CDR3 length equals 13 residues. V shed 4 bases, J shed 7 bases, and the junction held 4 bases outside the gene matches.

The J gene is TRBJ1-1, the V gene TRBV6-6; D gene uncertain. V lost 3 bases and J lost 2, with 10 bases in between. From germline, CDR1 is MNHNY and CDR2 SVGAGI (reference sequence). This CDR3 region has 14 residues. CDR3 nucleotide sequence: TGTGCCAGCAGTTATTGGGAGGGTAACACTGAAGCTTTCTTT. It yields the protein CASSYWEGNTEAFF.

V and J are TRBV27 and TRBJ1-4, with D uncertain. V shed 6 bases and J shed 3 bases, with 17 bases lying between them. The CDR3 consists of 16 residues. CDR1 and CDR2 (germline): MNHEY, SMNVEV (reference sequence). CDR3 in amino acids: CASSQRLWSSNEKLFF. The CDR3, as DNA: TGTGCCAGCAGCCAAAGGTTGTGGTCCTCTAATGAAAAACTGTTTTTT.

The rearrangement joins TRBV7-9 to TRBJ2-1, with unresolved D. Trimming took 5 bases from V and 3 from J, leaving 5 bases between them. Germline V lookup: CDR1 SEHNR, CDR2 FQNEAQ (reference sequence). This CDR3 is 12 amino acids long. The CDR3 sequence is CASSISYNEQFF. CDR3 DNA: TGTGCCAGCAGCATCAGCTACAATGAGCAGTTCTTC.

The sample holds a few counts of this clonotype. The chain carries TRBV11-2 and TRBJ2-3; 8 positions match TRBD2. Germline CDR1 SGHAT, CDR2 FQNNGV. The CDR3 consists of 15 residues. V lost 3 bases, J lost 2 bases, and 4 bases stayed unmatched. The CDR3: CASSFSGDSTDTQYF. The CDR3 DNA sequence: TGTGCCAGCAGCTTTAGCGGGGACTCCACAGATACGCAGTATTTT.

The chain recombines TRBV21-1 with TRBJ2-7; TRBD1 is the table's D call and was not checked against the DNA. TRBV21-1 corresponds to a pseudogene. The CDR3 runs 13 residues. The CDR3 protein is CASNDWGSYEQYF. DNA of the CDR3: TGTGCCAGTAATGACTGGGGGTCCTACGAGCAGTACTTC.

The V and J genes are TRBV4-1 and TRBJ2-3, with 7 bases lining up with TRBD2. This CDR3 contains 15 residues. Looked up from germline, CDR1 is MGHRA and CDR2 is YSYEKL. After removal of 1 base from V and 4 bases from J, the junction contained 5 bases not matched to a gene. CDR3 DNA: TGCGCCAGCAGCCAAGTAGGGGAGGGACCAGATACGCAGTATTTT. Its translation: CASSQVGEGPDTQYF.

CDR3 sequence reads: CSVRTGENEQYF. The CDR3 nucleotides are TGCAGCGTTCGGACAGGGGAGAATGAGCAGTACTTC. The rearrangement links TRBV29-1 to TRBJ2-5, with 9 bases that match TRBD1. Germline loops: CDR1 SQVTM, CDR2 ANQGSEA. This CDR3 comprises 12 residues. The V segment lost 5 bases and the J segment 11 bases; nucleotides outside the gene matches: 9.

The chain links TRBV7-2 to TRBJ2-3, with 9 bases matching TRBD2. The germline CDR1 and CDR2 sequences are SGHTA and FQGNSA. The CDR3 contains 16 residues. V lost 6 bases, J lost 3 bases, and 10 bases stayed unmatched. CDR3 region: CASRVGVTSGTDTQYF. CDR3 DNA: TGTGCCAGCAGGGTGGGGGTCACTAGCGGGACAGATACGCAGTATTTT.

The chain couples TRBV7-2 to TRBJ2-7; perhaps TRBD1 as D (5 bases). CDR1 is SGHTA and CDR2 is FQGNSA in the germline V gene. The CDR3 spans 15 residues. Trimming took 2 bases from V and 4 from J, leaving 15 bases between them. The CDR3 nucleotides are TGTGCCAGCAGCTTACAGGGAAAGTCGGAGTACGAGCAGTACTTC. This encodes CASSLQGKSEYEQYF.